The rows below give T cell receptor beta chains drawn from one sample of a study of cytomegalovirus exposure and HLA in healthy donors. Assay: immunoSEQ multiplex PCR; the TCRdb copy retains only in-frame clones and omits some. This table has roughly 100,000 clones, 78% appearing once. What was sequenced was PBMCs. Every receptor here comes from a man under 40 in good health and CMV-seronegative. Both conserved end residues are part of each CDR3.

TRBV7-9	CASSSTGLSQPQHF
TRBV4-3	CASSQGVVGRDTQYF
TRBV5-4	CASSEDRNQETQYF
TRBV2	CASSEERDRKAFF
TRBV9	CASSSHEGGVDNEQFF
TRBV19	CASSTDRGRYGYTF
TRBV5-1	CASSRTGYEQYF
TRBV4-1	CASSHPVAKNIQYF
TRBV4-3	CASSQRQFTDTQYF
TRBV11-3	CASSLGTGRAFF
TRBV9	CASSARHSGNTEAFF
TRBV11-2	CASSLNPPQTNEKLFF
TRBV7-2	CASSNTGGTSPLHF
TRBV5-6	CASSLAGPYNEQFF
TRBV20-1	CSATTGREQYF